The 12 T cell receptor beta chains below all came from one sample that was sequenced in a study of response to subunit inactivated influenza vaccine. Via MiXCR, TCRdb re-called the RT-PCR reads, giving one row per CDR3 protein. The sample carries 200,000 to 250,000 distinct CDR3 sequences, 12% recorded once. The sample consisted of non-naive T cells sorted from PBMCs, taken 14 to 15 days before vaccination. These receptors came from a man aged 50-59 years who received an inactivated influenza vaccine.

This clonotype showed up just a few times. The chain employs TRBV15 and TRBJ1-3; D is perhaps TRBD1 (6 bases). The CDR3 length is 16 residues. Germline V lookup: CDR1 LNHNV, CDR2 YYDKDF (reference sequence). Trimming took 1 base from V and 0 from J, leaving 10 bases between them. DNA of the CDR3: TGTGCCACCAGCAGAGTAGGACAGCTCTCTGGAAACACCATATATTTT. This translates into CATSRVGQLSGNTIYF.

This clonotype was found once. The chain is built from TRBV4-2 and TRBJ2-7; 7 bases are a match to TRBD1. Germline values: CDR1 LGHNA, CDR2 YNFKEQ. CDR3 length: 15 residues. J gave up 0 bases and V 3 bases, and 5 bases lay outside the gene matches. The CDR3, as DNA: TGTGCCAGCAGCCAGCGACAGGGTACCTCCTACGAGCAGTACTTC. Translating gives CASSQRQGTSYEQYF.

This clonotype came up a few times. The chain uses TRBV12-3 or TRBV12-4 and TRBJ2-3, with 8 nucleotides matching TRBD1. This CDR3 has 16 residues. Losses at the gene ends were 5 bases for V and 1 base for J; bases not matched to a gene: 8. CDR3 protein: CASSNYQGAGTDTQYF. In DNA, the CDR3 is TGTGCCAGCAGTAACTATCAGGGGGCTGGCACAGATACGCAGTATTTT.

The sample holds a few counts of this clonotype. This chain uses TRBV9 with TRBJ1-3, with 10 nucleotides matching TRBD1. This CDR3 spans 18 amino acids. CDR1 is SGDLS and CDR2 is YYNGEE in the germline V gene. V lost 3 bases and J lost 1; bases outside the gene matches: 10. DNA of the CDR3: TGTGCCAGCAGCGGGGCCCCCCGGACAGGGGGGTCTGGAAACACCATATATTTT. Its protein product is CASSGAPRTGGSGNTIYF.

This clonotype showed up many times. The J gene is TRBJ2-1, the V gene TRBV12-3 or TRBV12-4, with D unclear. The length of the CDR3 is 13 residues. Between the trimmed V and J ends, which lost 3 bases and 8 bases, there was a span of 11 bases. Here the CDR3 DNA reads TGTGCCAGCAGTTTCCCGATGACGGATGAGCAGTTCTTC. Residues: CASSFPMTDEQFF.

The chain has TRBV12-3 or TRBV12-4 and TRBJ2-7, with 8 bases that match TRBD2. CDR3 length: 12 residues. The V segment lost 9 bases and the J segment 6 bases; nucleotides outside the gene matches: 7. In DNA, the CDR3 is TGTGCCAGTTCCTCGGGGGGGGTCGAGCAGTACTTC. The encoded protein is CASSSGGVEQYF.

This rearrangement joins TRBV20-1 to TRBJ1-4; the D is unclear. The length of the CDR3 is 12 residues. CDR1 is DFQATT, CDR2 SNEGSKA, per germline (reference sequence). V lost 1 base and J 5 bases, leaving 5 bases between the germline ends. The CDR3 DNA reads TGCAGTGCTAGAGTACGCAATGAAAAACTGTTTTTT. The encoded protein is CSARVRNEKLFF.

This clonotype showed up many times. The V and J genes are TRBV5-4 and TRBJ2-3; D ambiguous. The CDR3 consists of 15 residues. Trimming pared 0 bases from V and 1 base from J, leaving 9 bases between. CDR1 and CDR2 from the germline V gene are SGHNT and YYREEE (reference sequence). The CDR3 protein is CASSLGSYGTDTQYF. CDR3 in DNA: TGTGCCAGCAGCTTGGGGTCATATGGCACAGATACGCAGTATTTT.

The gene calls are TRBV5-1 and TRBJ2-7; tentatively, D is TRBD1 or TRBD2 (7 bases each). Germline assignment: CDR1 SGHRS and CDR2 YFSETQ. V dropped 3 bases and J dropped 5 bases, with 18 bases sitting between them. CDR3 length equals 15 residues. CDR3 in amino acids: CASSSNARGGHEQYF. DNA of the CDR3: TGCGCCAGCAGCTCAAATGCCAGGGGGGGGCACGAGCAGTACTTC.

The genes are TRBV19 and TRBJ2-4; 7 positions agree with TRBD1. J was trimmed by 5 bases and V by 10 bases; bases with no gene match: 8. The CDR3 covers 13 residues. Germline CDR1 reads LNHDA; CDR2 reads SQIVND (reference sequence). The CDR3 region is CATTGSGENIQYF. CDR3 nucleotides: TGTGCCACGACAGGGTCCGGGGAAAACATTCAGTACTTC. Looking up the rest from reference TRBV19 and TRBJ2-4 gives the full variable domain: DGGITQSPKYLFRKEGQNVTLSCEQNLNHDAMYWYRQDPGQGLRLIYYSQIVNDFQKGDIAEGYSVSREKKESFPLTVTSAQKNPTAFYLCATTGSGENIQYFGAGTRLSVL.

This clonotype was observed a handful of times. V and J are TRBV11-1 and TRBJ2-1, with 9 bases aligning to TRBD2. The CDR3 is 19 residues long. Germline assignment: CDR1 SGHAT and CDR2 FQDESV (reference sequence). The ends lost 5 bases at V and 4 bases at J; junction bases unmatched: 18. CDR3: CASSPRPLRTSVGYNEQFF. The CDR3 DNA is TGTGCCAGCAGCCCCCGGCCTCTTCGGACTAGCGTAGGGTACAATGAGCAGTTCTTC. The full variable domain, its missing parts supplied by reference TRBV11-1 and TRBJ2-1, is EAEVAQSPRYKITEKSQAVAFWCDPISGHATLYWYRQILGQGPELLVQFQDESVVDDSQLPKDRFSAERLKGVDSTLKIQPAELGDSAMYLCASSPRPLRTSVGYNEQFFGPGTRLTVL.

This chain links TRBV6-1 with TRBJ2-1; D unclear. CDR1 MNHNS and CDR2 SASEGT come from the germline V gene. The CDR3 has 12 amino acids. The germline V and J ends were trimmed by 10 bases and 3 bases, with 10 bases remaining between them. CDR3 nucleotides: TGTGCCACGGAGACCGGCTACAATGAGCAGTTCTTC. Its translation: CATETGYNEQFF.